The clone carrying this T cell receptor beta chain appeared a few times. This entry comes from a study of T-cell reconstitution after alpha-beta-depleted transplantation in children. Trimming left V 10 bases short and J 1 base short, with 5 bases between. CDR1 is ENHRY, CDR2 SYGVKD, per germline. The CDR3 loop spans 12 amino acids. During its preparation, the TCRbeta library received unique molecular identifiers. TCRdb re-called the PCR reads through MiXCR, storing one row per CDR3 protein. The data show 350,000 to 450,000 distinct CDR3 sequences, approximately 12% seen once. The sequence derives from a human donor who donated a stem cell graft to a child with Fanconi anemia. This sample comprised PBMCs, obtained from the stem cell graft. The V call is TRBV10-3, the J call TRBJ2-6; no clear D. The CDR3 region is CATFSGANVLTF. DNA for the CDR3: TGTGCCACCTTTTCTGGGGCCAACGTCCTGACTTTC.